Each of the 11 T cell receptor beta chains below was sequenced from the same sample in a study of T-cell reconstitution after alpha-beta-depleted transplantation in children. For TCRbeta, the library was prepared with unique molecular identifiers. TCRdb re-analysed the PCR reads in MiXCR, keeping a single row per CDR3 protein. The data hold fewer than 750,000 distinct CDR3 sequences, with around 23% observed a single time. Sequences were derived from PBMCs, mostly from graft donor cells, sampled 360 days after TCRalphabeta/CD19-depleted stem cell transplant. These receptors all come from a boy under three years old who had a stem cell transplant for acute myeloid leukemia, so the T cells may come from the graft donor.

V is TRBV29-1 and J is TRBJ2-3; D may correspond to TRBD1 or TRBD2 (5 bases each). V shed 1 base and J shed 4 bases, with 6 bases lying between them. The CDR3 is 12 amino acids. Germline loops: CDR1 SQVTM, CDR2 ANQGSEA. In nucleotides, the CDR3 is TGCAGCGTTGAAGGGGGGTCAGATACGCAGTATTTT. Amino acid sequence: CSVEGGSDTQYF.

The rearrangement uses TRBV6-2 or TRBV6-3 and TRBJ2-7, with 8 positions matching TRBD1. J was trimmed by 2 bases and V by 0 bases; bases with no gene match: 6. The CDR3 totals 16 residues. Germline loops: CDR1 MNHEY, CDR2 SVGEGT. In DNA form, the CDR3 reads TGTGCCAGCAGTTACTCGAACAGGGGGGACACCTACGAGCAGTACGTC. It codes for CASSYSNRGDTYEQYV.

The table lists this clonotype with many counts. The chain joins TRBV27 to TRBJ1-2; 7 positions agree with TRBD1. From germline, CDR1 is MNHEY and CDR2 SMNVEV (reference sequence). There are 12 residues in the CDR3. The junction had 5 bases not matched to a gene; V was cut back by 6 bases and J by 7 bases. The CDR3 reads CASSLTGVGYTF. The CDR3 DNA sequence: TGTGCCAGCAGCTTAACAGGGGTTGGCTACACCTTC.

The chain has TRBV28 and TRBJ2-6; D might be TRBD1 or TRBD2, each matching 5 bases. The CDR3 spans 17 residues. Per germline, CDR1 MDHEN and CDR2 SYDVKM. Trimming removed 7 bases at V and 8 bases at J, with 24 bases between. The CDR3 sequence is CASTEIRVRVFPNVLTF. In DNA form, the CDR3 reads TGTGCCAGCACCGAGATCAGGGTGAGGGTTTTTCCCAACGTCCTGACTTTC.

The V gene is TRBV15, the J gene TRBJ2-3; 9 bases are a match to TRBD2. Germline trimming cut 3 bases from V and 2 bases from J; bases unmatched to any gene: 6. Germline V gene lookup returns CDR1 LNHNV and CDR2 YYDKDF (reference sequence). This CDR3 is built from 16 residues. CDR3 protein: CATSSLLAGYTDTQYF. DNA of the CDR3: TGTGCCACCAGCAGCCTCCTAGCGGGGTACACAGATACGCAGTATTTT.

Many counts were recorded for this clonotype. The gene calls are TRBV20-1 and TRBJ1-5; D is possibly TRBD1 (6 bases). The ends were cut back, 3 bases at V and 6 bases at J, with 15 bases in the middle. The CDR3 length is 14 residues. CDR1 is DFQATT and CDR2 is SNEGSKA in the germline V gene (reference sequence). The CDR3 here is CSASGSGQFQPQHF. The CDR3 DNA sequence: TGCAGTGCTAGTGGGTCGGGACAATTTCAGCCCCAGCATTTT.

This clonotype appeared many times. The chain employs TRBV25-1 and TRBJ2-1; D might be TRBD2 (6 bases). CDR3 size: 16 residues. V was cut by 1 base and J by 3 bases, with 13 bases left in between. In germline, CDR1 is MGHDK, CDR2 SYGVNS. This CDR3 reads CASSESVGGDYNEQFF. CDR3 in DNA: TGTGCCAGCAGTGAATCTGTGGGGGGAGACTACAATGAGCAGTTCTTC.

The chain joins TRBV12-3 or TRBV12-4 to TRBJ2-4; D is perhaps TRBD1 (6 bases). Trimming left V 6 bases short and J 5 bases short, with 20 bases between. The CDR3 is made up of 16 amino acids. CDR3 bases: TGTGCCAGCAGGGCCAACAGGGATCTGTTGGAAAACATTCAGTACTTC. This codes for CASRANRDLLENIQYF.

A few counts support this clonotype. It is unclear where the CDR3 begins or ends on the DNA, so no DNA is shown, and the CDR3 is as TCRdb lists it. The chain is built from TRBV28 and TRBJ1-1; TRBD1, the D gene given by the table, was not confirmed from the DNA. Germline assignment: CDR1 MDHEN and CDR2 SYDVKM. The CDR3 has 14 residues if both end residues are counted. This CDR3 reads CASSFGPGGTEAFF.

This clonotype occurred a few times. CDR3 sequence: CASSPRKGPYNEQFF. The CDR3 coding sequence is TGTGCCAGCAGCCCTCGGAAGGGGCCCTACAATGAGCAGTTCTTC. The chain joins TRBV7-2 to TRBJ2-1; a weak D match, TRBD1 (5 bases). With 5 bases removed from V and 2 bases from J, the gap between germline ends came to 13 bases. Germline CDR1 and CDR2: SGHTA and FQGNSA. The CDR3 has 15 residues.

The chain employs TRBV7-2 and TRBJ2-1, with TRBD2 as a possible D gene (6 bases). The CDR3 sequence is 16 residues long. Between the trimmed V and J ends, which lost 0 bases and 0 bases, there was a span of 9 bases. The germline V gene encodes CDR1 SGHTA and CDR2 FQGNSA. CDR3 in amino acids: CASSLALAASYNEQFF. CDR3 nucleotide sequence: TGTGCCAGCAGCTTAGCCTTAGCGGCCTCCTACAATGAGCAGTTCTTC.